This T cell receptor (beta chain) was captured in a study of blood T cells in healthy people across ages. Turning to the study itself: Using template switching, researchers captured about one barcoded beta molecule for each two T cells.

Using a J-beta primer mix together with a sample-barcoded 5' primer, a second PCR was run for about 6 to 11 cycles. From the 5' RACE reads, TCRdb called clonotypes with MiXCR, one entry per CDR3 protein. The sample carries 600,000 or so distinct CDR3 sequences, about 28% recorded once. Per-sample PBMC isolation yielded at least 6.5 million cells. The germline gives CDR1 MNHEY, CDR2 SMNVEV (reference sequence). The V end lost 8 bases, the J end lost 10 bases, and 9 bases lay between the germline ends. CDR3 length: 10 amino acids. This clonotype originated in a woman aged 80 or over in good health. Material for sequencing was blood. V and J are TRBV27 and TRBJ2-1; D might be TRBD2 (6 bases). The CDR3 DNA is TGTGCCAGCGGCCTAGCGGAGCAGTTCTTC. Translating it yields CASGLAEQFF.